These 20 T cell receptor beta chains share one sample of origin, sequenced in a study of blood T cell repertoires in COVID-19. Here immunoSEQ multiplex PCR was the method, and the copy in TCRdb shows in-frame clones only, minus some. The repertoire has under 95,000 clones, over 65% of them found once; the top ten carry around 5%. Sequencing input: peripheral blood. These receptors were collected from a man in his fifties with active or convalescent COVID-19.

This clone occurred a few times. The V gene is TRBV6-1, the J gene TRBJ1-5, with D unresolved. The ends were cut back, 0 bases at V and 0 bases at J, with 15 bases in the middle. CDR1 is MNHNS, CDR2 SASEGT, per germline. This CDR3 contains 18 residues. CDR3 DNA sequence: TGTGCCAGCAGTGAAGCCCCGCTAGCTCCCACTAGCAATCAGCCCCAGCATTTT. Its translation: CASSEAPLAPTSNQPQHF.

CDR3 amino acids: CASSLQQGAANTEAFF. The CDR3 DNA reads TGCGCCAGCAGCTTGCAACAGGGGGCGGCGAACACTGAAGCTTTCTTT. This rearrangement joins TRBV5-1 to TRBJ1-1; 9 bases are shared with TRBD1. This CDR3 is 16 amino acids long. Trimming removed 1 base from V and 1 base from J; junction bases left unmatched: 5. The germline V gene has CDR1 SGHRS and CDR2 YFSETQ.

This rearrangement joins TRBV7-2 to TRBJ2-1, with 9 nucleotides matching TRBD2. CDR1 SGHTA and CDR2 FQGNSA come from the germline V gene. V lost 8 bases and J lost 0; bases outside the gene matches: 17. The CDR3 extends over 19 amino acids. CDR3: CASHGPTLAGSSSYNEQFF. CDR3 in DNA: TGTGCCAGCCACGGACCAACGCTAGCGGGGTCCAGCTCCTACAATGAGCAGTTCTTC.

This clone has a handful of counts. As DNA, the CDR3 is TGTGCCAGCAGCCCAAACGGGTTGCTCCAAGAGACCCAGTACTTC. This encodes CASSPNGLLQETQYF. The V gene is TRBV7-2, the J gene TRBJ2-5; the D is unclear. V was clipped by 5 bases and J by 1 base, with 14 bases between them. CDR1 SGHTA and CDR2 FQGNSA come from the germline V gene. This CDR3 is built from 15 residues.

The chain is built from TRBV19 and TRBJ1-5; possibly TRBD1 for D (6 bases). The CDR3 runs to 15 residues. CDR1 and CDR2 from the germline V gene are LNHDA and SQIVND (reference sequence). The V end lost 0 bases, the J end lost 7 bases, and 13 bases lay between the germline ends. As DNA, the CDR3 is TGTGCCAGTAGTATAGAGAAAGGGGGTGGACAGCCCCAGCATTTT. Translated: CASSIEKGGGQPQHF.

The chain carries TRBV7-2 and TRBJ2-4; D is possibly TRBD1 (6 bases). This CDR3 region has 16 residues. Germline V gene sequence: CDR1 SGHTA, CDR2 FQGNSA. Trimming left V 1 base short and J 2 bases short, with 12 bases between. CDR3 coding DNA: TGTGCCAGCAGCTTAGGGTATGGGGGCTCCAAAAACATTCAGTACTTC. Amino acids: CASSLGYGGSKNIQYF.

This chain links TRBV28 with TRBJ2-1, with a tentative D call TRBD2 (5 bases). Germline V gene sequence: CDR1 MDHEN, CDR2 SYDVKM. The ends were cut back, 7 bases at V and 8 bases at J, with 21 bases in the middle. The CDR3 loop spans 15 amino acids. The CDR3 loop is CASTPSAGGYHEQFF. For the CDR3, the DNA is TGTGCCAGCACTCCTTCGGCAGGAGGCTATCATGAGCAGTTCTTC. The variable domain in full, completed from reference TRBV28 and TRBJ2-1, reads DVKVTQSSRYLVKRTGEKVFLECVQDMDHENMFWYRQDPGLGLRLIYFSYDVKMKEKGDIPEGYSVSREKKERFSLILESASTNQTSMYLCASTPSAGGYHEQFFGPGTRLTVL.

This clone was recorded a few times. This chain connects TRBV9 to TRBJ2-7; D unresolved. V lost 0 bases and J 0 bases, leaving 10 bases between the germline ends. Germline CDR1 is SGDLS and CDR2 is YYNGEE. This CDR3 region has 15 residues. In nucleotides, the CDR3 is TGTGCCAGCAGCGTAGATGGCGGCAGCTCCTACGAGCAGTACTTC. It is translated as CASSVDGGSSYEQYF.

The chain employs TRBV7-2 and TRBJ2-5; a weak D match, TRBD2 (6 bases). The CDR3 has 13 residues. V lost 5 bases to trimming and J lost 5 bases, with 12 bases between them. Germline V gene data show CDR1 as SGHTA and CDR2 as FQGNSA. CDR3 region: CASSLGEAETQYF. In DNA, the CDR3 is TGTGCCAGCAGCCTGGGGGAGGCGGAGACCCAGTACTTC.

The chain carries TRBV28 and TRBJ1-2; TRBD1 is a possible D gene (5 bases). CDR1 MDHEN and CDR2 SYDVKM come from the germline V gene. The CDR3 is 14 amino acids. The germline V and J ends were trimmed by 6 bases and 1 base, with 12 bases remaining between them. CDR3 in amino acids: CASSPGLINYGYTF. The CDR3 coding sequence is TGTGCCAGCAGCCCGGGACTCATTAACTATGGCTACACCTTC.

V and J are TRBV19 and TRBJ1-1; D uncertain. V was clipped by 7 bases and J by 5 bases, with 14 bases between them. CDR1 and CDR2 (germline): LNHDA, SQIVND (reference sequence). This CDR3 contains 13 residues. CDR3 sequence: CASKETPWTEAFF. CDR3 DNA: TGTGCCAGTAAGGAGACGCCTTGGACTGAAGCTTTCTTT.

V usage is TRBV7-8 and J usage is TRBJ1-1, with a tentative D call TRBD1 (6 bases). Germline CDR1 is SGHVS and CDR2 is FQNEAQ. Trimming removed 5 bases at V and 1 base at J, with 14 bases between. This CDR3 spans 15 amino acids. The CDR3 sequence: CASSHAGARNTEAFF. The CDR3 region has the DNA TGTGCCAGCAGCCATGCGGGGGCCCGGAACACTGAAGCTTTCTTT.

The chain employs TRBV7-2 and TRBJ2-5, with 9 bases matching TRBD2. The germline gives CDR1 SGHTA, CDR2 FQGNSA. The CDR3 is 16 amino acids. The J segment lost 4 bases and the V segment lost 1 base, leaving 7 bases of the junction unmatched. CDR3 in amino acids: CASSLVRGGAAETQYF. The DNA for the CDR3 is TGTGCCAGCAGCTTAGTCCGCGGGGGGGCCGCAGAGACCCAGTACTTC.

In its sample, this clone was seen a few times. As DNA, the CDR3 is TGTGCCAGCAGCGTGAGCTCCTACGAGCAGTACTTC. This codes for CASSVSSYEQYF. The genes are TRBV5-6 and TRBJ2-7; D remains ambiguous. The CDR3 is 12 residues long. In germline, CDR1 is SGHDT, CDR2 YYEEEE. Trimming took 4 bases from V and 0 from J, leaving 5 bases between them.

The chain recombines TRBV2 with TRBJ2-3, with D unclear. The V gene lost 6 bases and the J gene lost 5 bases, with 6 bases spanning the gap. The CDR3 has 11 residues. The germline gives CDR1 SNHLY, CDR2 FYNNEI. The CDR3 coding sequence is TGTGCCAGCAGCCTACGAGATACGCAGTATTTT. This gives the protein CASSLRDTQYF. Variable domain in full (rest from reference TRBV2 and TRBJ2-3): EPEVTQTPSHQVTQMGQEVILRCVPISNHLYFYWYRQILGQKVEFLVSFYNNEISEKSEIFDDQFSVERPDGSNFTLKIRSTKLEDSAMYFCASSLRDTQYFGPGTRLTVL.

This clone has more than one count but fewer than ten. CDR3 coding DNA: TGTGCCAGCAGTTACCCGGCCGGGGATTCACCCCTCCACTTT. Amino acids: CASSYPAGDSPLHF. The V gene is TRBV6-6, the J gene TRBJ1-6; D is uncertain. Trimming shortened V by 2 bases and J by 8 bases, and 10 bases separated the two germline ends. The germline V gene encodes CDR1 MNHNY and CDR2 SVGAGI (reference sequence). This CDR3 contains 14 residues.

This clone was seen a handful of times. The CDR3 reads CASSLPTGGAEAFF. The CDR3 region has the DNA TGTGCCAGCAGCCTTCCAACGGGTGGCGCTGAAGCTTTCTTT. The chain employs TRBV3-1 (or the pseudogene TRBV3-2) and TRBJ1-1; no clear D gene. CDR1 and CDR2 (germline): LGHDT, YNNKEL (reference sequence). This CDR3 region has 14 residues. Trimming removed 4 bases at V and 6 bases at J, with 15 bases between.

V usage is TRBV11-2 and J usage is TRBJ2-7; 10 bases match TRBD2. CDR3 length: 16 amino acids. Per the germline V gene, CDR1 is SGHAT and CDR2 is FQNNGV. The V segment lost 5 bases and the J segment 1 base; nucleotides outside the gene matches: 8. DNA for the CDR3: TGTGCCAGCAGCCTCACTCTAGCGGGGGATTCCTACGAGCAGTACTTC. This sequence encodes CASSLTLAGDSYEQYF. Combining the CDR3 with reference TRBV11-2 and TRBJ2-7 gives the whole variable domain EAGVAQSPRYKIIEKRQSVAFWCNPISGHATLYWYQQILGQGPKLLIQFQNNGVVDDSQLPKDRFSAERLKGVDSTLKIQPAKLEDSAVYLCASSLTLAGDSYEQYFGPGTRLTVT.

The chain links TRBV18 to TRBJ2-2; maybe TRBD1 (6 bases). The germline V gene has CDR1 KGHSH and CDR2 LQKENI. The CDR3 consists of 15 residues. Between the trimmed V and J ends, which lost 3 bases and 7 bases, there was a span of 15 bases. The CDR3 is CASSPLTGRDGELFF. For the CDR3, the DNA is TGTGCCAGCTCACCCTTGACAGGAAGAGACGGGGAGCTGTTTTTT. Full variable domain (rest looked up from reference TRBV18 and TRBJ2-2): NAGVMQNPRHLVRRRGQEARLRCSPMKGHSHVYWYRQLPEEGLKFMVYLQKENIIDESGMPKERFSAEFPKEGPSILRIQQVVRGDSAAYFCASSPLTGRDGELFFGEGSRLTVL.

V gene TRBV7-3 combines with J gene TRBJ2-1, with 9 nucleotides matching TRBD1. This CDR3 comprises 16 residues. Germline CDR1 reads SGHTA; CDR2 reads FQGTGA. The ends lost 6 bases at V and 9 bases at J; junction bases unmatched: 15. The DNA for the CDR3 is TGTGCCAGCAGTGGACCCCCCGGGACAGGGAACCCTGAGCAGTTCTTC. Translating gives CASSGPPGTGNPEQFF.